This note documents a single T cell receptor beta chain sequence. The data were taken from a study of early T cells in non-severe SARS-CoV-2 infection. Individual cDNA molecules each received unique molecular identifiers attached to them. A single record per CDR3 protein comes from TCRdb applying MiXCR to the 5' RACE reads. The sample shows roughly 93,000 distinct CDR3 sequences, roughly 15% of them seen only once. The CDR3 length is 15 residues. Trimming cost V 0 bases and J 2 bases, with 9 bases left between them. Germline V gives CDR1 SGDLS, CDR2 YYNGEE. The chain carries TRBV9 and TRBJ1-3; no definite D call. The TCR was taken from an adult who was a healthcare worker with PCR-confirmed SARS-CoV-2 infection or an uninfected control (not recorded which). Sequenced material: whole blood. CDR3 sequence reads: CASSVEATTGNTIYF. CDR3 nucleotides: TGTGCCAGCAGCGTAGAAGCAACCACTGGAAACACCATATATTTT.